This T cell receptor (beta chain) was recovered during a study of cytomegalovirus exposure and HLA in healthy donors. Background on the study: Approximately 170 million T cells yielded around 120 million unique TCR beta sequences in earlier analysis. For the roughly 400 genotyped donors, 75% to 90% fell within the Caucasian-associated ancestry cluster. Study-wide points: Per a later analysis, 16,951 TCR beta sequences showed association with HLA alleles at 0.05 false discovery rate.

On this clone itself: What it recognizes is unknown.

With V trimmed by 0 bases and J by 9 bases, 13 bases remained unmatched. The germline V gene has CDR1 KGHSH and CDR2 LQKENI. This CDR3 is 17 amino acids long. PCR used 60 Vbeta primers and 13 Jbeta primers. In the source study's methods: Counted up in a later analysis, unique TCR beta chains came to about 80 million, with about 9.9 million shared. Assay: immunoSEQ multiplex PCR; the TCRdb copy retains only in-frame clones and omits some. D and trimming come from the DNA, and the V and J calls and clone size come from that table. The sample includes approximately 160,000 clones, 76% of them seen just once.

The TCR originated in a female donor in good health and CMV-seronegative. The chain recombines TRBV18 with TRBJ1-3; 8 bases are a match to TRBD1. The specimen sequenced was PBMCs. Written as DNA, the CDR3 is TGTGCCAGCTCACCACCGGGGCAGGGGGCGCGAGGGAGCACCATATATTTT. Its protein is CASSPPGQGARGSTIYF.